This T cell receptor (beta chain) was obtained from a study of OX40 agonist ivuxolimab in advanced cancers. The germline V gene encodes CDR1 LNHNV and CDR2 YYDKDF (reference sequence). The CDR3 loop spans 16 amino acids. The V end lost 0 bases, the J end lost 1 base, and 12 bases lay between the germline ends. TCRdb keeps only in-frame clones here, not all; method: immunoSEQ multiplex PCR. This table has 75,000 to 95,000 clones, 85% appearing once. The receptor's source is an adult with an advanced solid tumor such as melanoma, head and neck, liver or kidney cancer. Here the sequenced sample was CD4+ or CD8+ T cells sorted from blood, taken in a trial of the OX40 agonist ivuxolimab. The chain uses TRBV15 and TRBJ1-2; D possibly corresponds to TRBD1 (5 bases). This chain's CDR3 is CATSRDGAGLNYGYTF. CDR3 nucleotide sequence: TGTGCCACCAGCAGAGATGGGGCAGGCCTTAACTATGGCTACACCTTC.